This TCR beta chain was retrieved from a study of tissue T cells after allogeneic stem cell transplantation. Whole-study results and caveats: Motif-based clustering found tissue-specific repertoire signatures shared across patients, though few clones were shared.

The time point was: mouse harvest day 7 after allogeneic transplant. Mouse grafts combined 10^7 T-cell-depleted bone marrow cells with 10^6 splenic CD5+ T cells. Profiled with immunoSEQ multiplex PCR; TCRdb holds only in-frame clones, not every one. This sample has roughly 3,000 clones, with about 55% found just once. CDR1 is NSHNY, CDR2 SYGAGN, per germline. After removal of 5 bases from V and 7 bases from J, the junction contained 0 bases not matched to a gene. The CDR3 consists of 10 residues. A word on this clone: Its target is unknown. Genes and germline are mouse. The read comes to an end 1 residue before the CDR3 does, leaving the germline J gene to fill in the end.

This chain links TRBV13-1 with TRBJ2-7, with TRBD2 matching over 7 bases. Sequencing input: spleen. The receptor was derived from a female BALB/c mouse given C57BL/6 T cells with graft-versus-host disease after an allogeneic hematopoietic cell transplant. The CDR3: CASRGGEQYF. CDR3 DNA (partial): TGTGCCAGCAGGGGGGGGGAACAGTAC.